This is a list of T cell receptor beta chains from one sample in a study of T cell changes during pregnancy in multiple sclerosis. The table came from immunoSEQ multiplex PCR; TCRdb's copy has only in-frame clones and leaves some out. The table records 48,000 or so clones, almost 95% of them present only once. The material sequenced was CD4+ T cells from peripheral blood mononuclear cells, taken in the second trimester of pregnancy. The receptor source for this set is a female donor in good health, enrolled as a control in a pregnancy study. Each CDR3 is given with its conserved first and last residue. The D gene is left open where the match is weak. Size is stated for part of the rows, as once, few or many counts, or as a class when the clone is expanded.

NA	TRBD2	TRBV6-1	TRBJ2-7	TGTGCCAGCAGTGGTCCGGGACTAGCGGGAGGAGCATTCTACGAGCAGTACTTC	CASSGPGLAGGAFYEQYF
once	NA	TRBV5-1	TRBJ2-7	TGCGCCAGCAGTTCAGGGAATTCCTACGAGCAGTACTTC	CASSSGNSYEQYF
NA	NA	TRBV5-1	TRBJ2-7	TGCGCCAGCAGCAGGGACATTTACTACGAGCAGTACTTC	CASSRDIYYEQYF
NA	TRBD1	TRBV5-4	TRBJ1-2	TGTGCCAGCACCCCAGACAGGGGACGAGGCTATGGCTACACCTTC	CASTPDRGRGYGYTF
NA	TRBD2	TRBV4-2	TRBJ2-1	TGTGCCAGCAGCCAAAGCTCAAAGAGCGGGAGGAGTTGGGCTGAGCAGTTCTTC	CASSQSSKSGRSWAEQFF
NA	NA	TRBV5-4	TRBJ2-2	TGTGCCAGCAGCTTGCAATCAGGGATCATCGGGGAGCTGTTTTTT	CASSLQSGIIGELFF
NA	TRBD2	TRBV9	TRBJ2-1	TGTGCCAGCAGCGTTTTAGCGGGGGGGCTGGCTGAGCAGTTCTTC	CASSVLAGGLAEQFF
NA	NA	TRBV6-6	TRBJ1-3	TGTGCCAGCAGTCCCGAGCGGGTGGGGCTCGGAAACACCATATATTTT	CASSPERVGLGNTIYF
NA	NA	TRBV7-2	TRBJ1-1	TGTGCCAGCAGCTTAAGACAGGACACGGAAGCTTTCTTT	CASSLRQDTEAFF
NA	NA	TRBV18	TRBJ1-5	TGTGCCAGCTCGACCGCGGGGCAGGGCGGTCAGCCCCAGCATTTT	CASSTAGQGGQPQHF
NA	NA	TRBV5-1	TRBJ2-7	TGCGCCAGCAGCTTGGACAGGCACCTCTACGAGCAGTACTTC	CASSLDRHLYEQYF
NA	TRBD2	TRBV9	TRBJ2-2	TGTGCCAGCAGCGTAGGGGTCGGGGGGGACACCGGGGAGCTGTTTTTT	CASSVGVGGDTGELFF
NA	NA	TRBV7-3	TRBJ2-2	TGTGCCAGCAGCCCCCGGGACACCGGGGAGCTGTTTTTT	CASSPRDTGELFF
NA	TRBD1	TRBV5-1	TRBJ1-4	TGCGCCAGCAGCTTGAGGACAGGGAGAGGAGAAAAACTGTTTTTT	CASSLRTGRGEKLFF
NA	TRBD2	TRBV11-3	TRBJ2-1	TGTGCCAGCAGCCAGGGCGGGAGTGCCTACAATGAGCAGTTCTTC	CASSQGGSAYNEQFF
NA	NA	TRBV28	TRBJ2-7	TGTGCCAGCAGTGCCAGGGTTCACGAGCAGTACTTC	CASSARVHEQYF
NA	NA	TRBV19	TRBJ2-3	TGTGCCAGTAATCGCGGGCGCGGTGGGGATACGCAGTATTTT	CASNRGRGGDTQYF
NA	NA	TRBV9	TRBJ2-7	TGTGCCAGCAGCCTAAACGAGAGGGAGCAGTACTTC	CASSLNEREQYF
NA	NA	TRBV30	TRBJ2-7	TGTGCCTGGAGTGTCTCGAGGGAGCAGTACTTC	CAWSVSREQYF
NA	NA	TRBV7-6	TRBJ2-1	TGTGCCAGCAGCGTGGGACAAGCCAATGAGCAGTTCTTC	CASSVGQANEQFF
NA	TRBD1	TRBV6-4	TRBJ1-2	TGTGCCAGCAGTGACTCGGGACAGAACTATGGCTACACCTTC	CASSDSGQNYGYTF
NA	NA	TRBV28	TRBJ1-3	TGTGCCAGCAGTTTAGACAGGCCCCTTGGGGACACCATATATTTT	CASSLDRPLGDTIYF
NA	TRBD1	TRBV5-1	TRBJ1-2	TGCGCCAGCAGCTTGCGGGACAGGGGCCTCTATGGCTACACCTTC	CASSLRDRGLYGYTF
NA	NA	TRBV6-5	TRBJ1-5	TGTGCCAGCAGTTTGAGGACAGTCTCCAGCAATCAGCCCCAGCATTTT	CASSLRTVSSNQPQHF
NA	NA	TRBV4-1	TRBJ1-6	TGCGCCAGCAGCCAAGATAGGCGCCAGGGTTATTCACCCCTCCACTTT	CASSQDRRQGYSPLHF
NA	NA	TRBV7-2	TRBJ2-2	TGTGCCGGCAGCTCGACCGGGACTGTGAACACCGGGGAGCTGTTTTTT	CAGSSTGTVNTGELFF
NA	NA	TRBV14	TRBJ1-1	TGTGCCAGCAGCCCGGACAGTCCAAACACTGAAGCTTTCTTT	CASSPDSPNTEAFF
NA	TRBD2	TRBV19	TRBJ2-7	TGTGCCAGTAGTACAGGACTAGGCCTCTACGAGCAGTACTTC	CASSTGLGLYEQYF
NA	NA	TRBV19	TRBJ2-3	TGTGCCAGTCGACAGGAATTCACAGATACGCAGTATTTT	CASRQEFTDTQYF
NA	NA	TRBV18	TRBJ1-5	TGTGCCAGCTCCGGACAGTATAGCAATCAGCCCCAGCATTTT	CASSGQYSNQPQHF
NA	NA	TRBV14	TRBJ1-6	TGTGCCAGCAGCCAAGATCGAGTCGGGGGAGGGTCACCCCTCCACTTT	CASSQDRVGGGSPLHF
NA	NA	TRBV11-2	TRBJ2-7	TGTGCCAGCAGCTTAGTGTCAACCTACGAGCAGTACTTC	CASSLVSTYEQYF
NA	NA	TRBV2	TRBJ2-7	TGTGCCAGCAGTGTCGTCCAGGGTTTAAGCGAGCAGTACTTC	CASSVVQGLSEQYF
NA	TRBD2	TRBV7-6	TRBJ2-7	TGTGCCAGCAGCCCACTTGGGGGCGGGAGGGTATACGAGCAGTACTTC	CASSPLGGGRVYEQYF
NA	NA	TRBV27	TRBJ1-1	TGTGCCAGCAAGGGAGGGGGCACTGAAGCTTTCTTT	CASKGGGTEAFF
NA	TRBD2	TRBV7-9	TRBJ2-5	TGTGCCAGCAGCCGGACTAGTGGCGGCGAGACCCAGTACTTC	CASSRTSGGETQYF
NA	TRBD1	TRBV19	TRBJ2-5	TGTGCCAGTACTAATACAGGGGAACAAGAGACCCAGTACTTC	CASTNTGEQETQYF
few	NA	TRBV28	TRBJ1-1	TGTGCCAGCAGTTTATCTCAGGGGTGGGGTGAAGCTTTCTTT	CASSLSQGWGEAFF
few	NA	TRBV2	TRBJ1-2	TGTGCCAACCCCCAGGGGAACTATGGCTACACCTTC	CANPQGNYGYTF
NA	TRBD1	TRBV7-2	TRBJ1-2	TGTGCCAGCAGCCACGGACAGGGGGGAATTGGCTACACCTTC	CASSHGQGGIGYTF